This is a list of T cell receptor beta chains from one sample in a study of blood T cell repertoires in COVID-19. Produced via immunoSEQ multiplex PCR; TCRdb's table is partial and in-frame only. The table records 400,000 or so clones, 90% of them present only once. The sequenced sample consisted of PBMCs or T cells enriched from blood (not recorded which). Receptors originate from a young man who had recovered from COVID-19. Each CDR3 is given with its conserved first and last residue. D genes are given only for firm matches. Clone size appears in some rows only: once, few, many, or a class for an expanded clone.

D gene: TRBD1
clone size: -
J gene: TRBJ1-2
V gene: TRBV7-8
CDR3 DNA: TGTGCCAGCAGCTCAGGACAGGACTCCTCTAACTATGGCTACACCTTC
CDR3 protein: CASSSGQDSSNYGYTF

D gene: -
clone size: -
J gene: TRBJ2-1
V gene: TRBV20-1
CDR3 DNA: TGCAGTGCAACCCACACAGTGGAGCAGTTCTTC
CDR3 protein: CSATHTVEQFF

D gene: -
clone size: -
J gene: TRBJ1-6
V gene: TRBV2
CDR3 DNA: TGTGCCAGCAGTGAAAATTCCGGAGCGGGTTCACCCCTCCACTTT
CDR3 protein: CASSENSGAGSPLHF

D gene: TRBD1
clone size: -
J gene: TRBJ1-2
V gene: TRBV7-3
CDR3 DNA: TGTGCCAGCAGTCTTTCTCGGGACAGCTATGGCTACACCTTC
CDR3 protein: CASSLSRDSYGYTF

D gene: -
clone size: -
J gene: TRBJ1-2
V gene: TRBV6-4
CDR3 DNA: TGTGCCAGCAGAAATTCAGGGGCTAATAACTATGGCTACACCTTC
CDR3 protein: CASRNSGANNYGYTF

D gene: TRBD2
clone size: -
J gene: TRBJ2-3
V gene: TRBV7-8
CDR3 DNA: TGTGCCAGCAGCCGATACGGGACTAGCGGCACAGATACGCAGTATTTT
CDR3 protein: CASSRYGTSGTDTQYF

D gene: -
clone size: once
J gene: TRBJ1-1
V gene: TRBV12-3/TRBV12-4
CDR3 DNA: TGTGCCAGCAGCCGGACACCAAACACTGAAGCTTTCTTT
CDR3 protein: CASSRTPNTEAFF

D gene: -
clone size: -
J gene: TRBJ2-7
V gene: TRBV18
CDR3 DNA: TGTGCCAGCTCACCCCAGGGGGGAGAGCAGTACTTC
CDR3 protein: CASSPQGGEQYF

D gene: -
clone size: once
J gene: TRBJ1-1
V gene: TRBV5-5
CDR3 DNA: TGTGCCAGCAGCCCCGGGCCGACAGCGAACACTGAAGCTTTCTTT
CDR3 protein: CASSPGPTANTEAFF

D gene: TRBD1
clone size: -
J gene: TRBJ1-4
V gene: TRBV5-5
CDR3 DNA: TGTGCCAGCAGCTTTAGACAGGGTCCGACTAATGAAAAACTGTTTTTT
CDR3 protein: CASSFRQGPTNEKLFF

D gene: -
clone size: -
J gene: TRBJ1-4
V gene: TRBV23-1
CDR3 DNA: TGCGCCAGCACCGAAAATAGGACTAAGGAAAAACTGTTTTTT
CDR3 protein: CASTENRTKEKLFF

D gene: TRBD2
clone size: -
J gene: TRBJ2-7
V gene: TRBV9
CDR3 DNA: TGTGCCAGCAGCGTAGGGGAGGGGAGAAGAGACGAGCAGTACTTC
CDR3 protein: CASSVGEGRRDEQYF

D gene: -
clone size: -
J gene: TRBJ1-1
V gene: TRBV18
CDR3 DNA: TGTGCCAGCTCACCTGACATCCTGAACACTGAAGCTTTCTTT
CDR3 protein: CASSPDILNTEAFF

D gene: TRBD1
clone size: -
J gene: TRBJ1-1
V gene: TRBV5-4
CDR3 DNA: TGTGCCAGCAGCTTGAGGGACAGGGGGACAGAAGCTTTCTTT
CDR3 protein: CASSLRDRGTEAFF

D gene: -
clone size: -
J gene: TRBJ1-2
V gene: TRBV2
CDR3 DNA: TGTGCCACGCAGGCTCATGGCTACACCTTC
CDR3 protein: CATQAHGYTF

D gene: TRBD1
clone size: few
J gene: TRBJ1-5
V gene: TRBV19
CDR3 DNA: TGTGCCAGTAGGGGGCGAGACAGGGGTGGTCAGCCCCAGCATTTT
CDR3 protein: CASRGRDRGGQPQHF

D gene: -
clone size: -
J gene: TRBJ1-1
V gene: TRBV27
CDR3 DNA: TGTGCCAGCAGCTCACTTCCAGGGGCAGGGGTGAACACTGAAGCTTTCTTT
CDR3 protein: CASSSLPGAGVNTEAFF

D gene: -
clone size: -
J gene: TRBJ1-5
V gene: TRBV12-5
CDR3 DNA: TGTGCTAGTGGTTTGGTAACTCGGGGGGCAGGCAATCAGCCCCAGCATTTT
CDR3 protein: CASGLVTRGAGNQPQHF

D gene: -
clone size: -
J gene: TRBJ1-1
V gene: TRBV19
CDR3 DNA: TGTGCCAGTAGCCGTACAGGGTTGAACACTGAAGCTTTCTTT
CDR3 protein: CASSRTGLNTEAFF

D gene: -
clone size: -
J gene: TRBJ1-1
V gene: TRBV12-3/TRBV12-4
CDR3 DNA: TGTGCCAGCAGTTTCTATTCCCCTTGGGCTTTCTTT
CDR3 protein: CASSFYSPWAFF

D gene: -
clone size: -
J gene: TRBJ1-1
V gene: TRBV3-1/TRBV3-2
CDR3 DNA: TGTGCCAGCAGCCAAGATAGCGGGGCGGCCACTGAAGCTTTCTTT
CDR3 protein: CASSQDSGAATEAFF

D gene: TRBD1
clone size: -
J gene: TRBJ1-2
V gene: TRBV9
CDR3 DNA: TGTGCCAGCAGCGTTAGGACAGGGGGTCATGGCTACACCTTC
CDR3 protein: CASSVRTGGHGYTF

D gene: -
clone size: -
J gene: TRBJ1-6
V gene: TRBV2
CDR3 DNA: TGTGCCAGCAGTGTTTTGAAGGGGTTGGGGGGAAACTCCTATAATTCACCCCTCCACTTT
CDR3 protein: CASSVLKGLGGNSYNSPLHF

D gene: -
clone size: few
J gene: TRBJ1-5
V gene: TRBV4-1
CDR3 DNA: TGCGCCAGCAGCGGGGCAGTTTATAGCAATCAGCCCCAGCATTTT
CDR3 protein: CASSGAVYSNQPQHF

D gene: -
clone size: -
J gene: TRBJ1-3
V gene: TRBV7-3
CDR3 DNA: TGTGCCAGCAGCCCTACAGGGAGTGGAAACACCATATATTTT
CDR3 protein: CASSPTGSGNTIYF

D gene: TRBD1
clone size: -
J gene: TRBJ1-2
V gene: TRBV28
CDR3 DNA: TGTGCCGGAATGGACAGGGGCGATGGGAACTATGGCTACACCTTC
CDR3 protein: CAGMDRGDGNYGYTF

D gene: -
clone size: -
J gene: TRBJ1-5
V gene: TRBV3-1/TRBV3-2
CDR3 DNA: TGTGCCAGCAGCCAAGATTCGGGGACTGGATTCCTAGGCAATCAGCCCCAGCATTTT
CDR3 protein: CASSQDSGTGFLGNQPQHF

D gene: -
clone size: once
J gene: TRBJ2-7
V gene: TRBV2
CDR3 DNA: TGTGCCAGCAGTGAACTCCCAACGGCAAGCGGTGGCGAGCAGTACTTC
CDR3 protein: CASSELPTASGGEQYF

D gene: TRBD1
clone size: -
J gene: TRBJ1-2
V gene: TRBV7-2
CDR3 DNA: TGTGCCAGCAGACGCTGGACAGGGAGTGAAGATGGCTACACCTTC
CDR3 protein: CASRRWTGSEDGYTF

D gene: TRBD1
clone size: -
J gene: TRBJ1-2
V gene: TRBV6-5
CDR3 DNA: TGTGCCAGCACGGGGGGACAGGGAAGGGGTGGCTACACCTTC
CDR3 protein: CASTGGQGRGGYTF

D gene: -
clone size: -
J gene: TRBJ1-5
V gene: TRBV19
CDR3 DNA: TGTGCCAGTAGTATTCTGGACAACAATCAGCCCCAGCATTTT
CDR3 protein: CASSILDNNQPQHF

D gene: -
clone size: -
J gene: TRBJ1-3
V gene: TRBV9
CDR3 DNA: TGTGCCAGCAGCGTAGTGGGGGGGAACACCATATATTTT
CDR3 protein: CASSVVGGNTIYF

D gene: TRBD1
clone size: -
J gene: TRBJ1-2
V gene: TRBV7-9
CDR3 DNA: TGTGCCAGCAGCCCGGGAGGGGACAGATCTTCGAGTGGCTACACCTTC
CDR3 protein: CASSPGGDRSSSGYTF

D gene: TRBD2
clone size: few
J gene: TRBJ2-5
V gene: TRBV28
CDR3 DNA: TGTGCCAGCAGTTTCCGACTAGCGGGAGCTGAGATCTTAGAAGAGACCCAGTACTTC
CDR3 protein: CASSFRLAGAEILEETQYF

D gene: -
clone size: once
J gene: TRBJ1-2
V gene: TRBV30
CDR3 DNA: TGTGCCTGGAGTGTACTTCGACACCCTACAAATGGCTACACCTTC
CDR3 protein: CAWSVLRHPTNGYTF

D gene: -
clone size: -
J gene: TRBJ1-2
V gene: TRBV3-1/TRBV3-2
CDR3 DNA: TGTGCCAGCAGCCCCCCCCCTGGCAGGAAATCATCCTCTAACTATGGCTACACCTTC
CDR3 protein: CASSPPPGRKSSSNYGYTF

D gene: -
clone size: -
J gene: TRBJ1-1
V gene: TRBV3-1/TRBV3-2
CDR3 DNA: TGTGCCAGCAGCCCGTTGTACAGGATGAACACTGAAGCTTTCTTT
CDR3 protein: CASSPLYRMNTEAFF

D gene: -
clone size: -
J gene: TRBJ2-7
V gene: TRBV28
CDR3 DNA: TGTGCCAGCAGTTTCCAGGGGCAGCACGAGCAGTACTTC
CDR3 protein: CASSFQGQHEQYF

D gene: -
clone size: -
J gene: TRBJ1-1
V gene: TRBV2
CDR3 DNA: TGTGCCAGCAATCCTCTAGGGACTGCTGAAGCTTTCTTT
CDR3 protein: CASNPLGTAEAFF

D gene: -
clone size: -
J gene: TRBJ1-2
V gene: TRBV10-2
CDR3 DNA: TGCGCCAGCAGTGAGTCGGGCAGGGTAACTGGCTACACCTTC
CDR3 protein: CASSESGRVTGYTF

D gene: -
clone size: -
J gene: TRBJ1-1
V gene: TRBV3-1/TRBV3-2
CDR3 DNA: TGTGCCAGCAGCCAGGGCGGGGCCACTGAAGCTTTCTTT
CDR3 protein: CASSQGGATEAFF

D gene: -
clone size: -
J gene: TRBJ1-2
V gene: TRBV19
CDR3 DNA: TGTGCCAGTAGTATCTCCAGGGGCTATGGCTACACCTTC
CDR3 protein: CASSISRGYGYTF

D gene: -
clone size: -
J gene: TRBJ1-1
V gene: TRBV27
CDR3 DNA: TGTGCCAGCAGTTTATGGGGGGGGAACACTGAAGCTTTCTTT
CDR3 protein: CASSLWGGNTEAFF

D gene: -
clone size: -
J gene: TRBJ1-1
V gene: TRBV18
CDR3 DNA: TGTGCCAGCTCACCCACGACAGCGAACACTGAAGCTTTCTTT
CDR3 protein: CASSPTTANTEAFF

D gene: TRBD1
clone size: -
J gene: TRBJ1-4
V gene: TRBV5-8
CDR3 DNA: TGTGCCAGCAGCCCAGGGGGGACCTGGCCTGAAAAACTGTTTTTT
CDR3 protein: CASSPGGTWPEKLFF

D gene: -
clone size: -
J gene: TRBJ1-3
V gene: TRBV6-6
CDR3 DNA: TGTGCCAGCAGTTACGAGACAGAAAGAAACACCATATATTTT
CDR3 protein: CASSYETERNTIYF

D gene: -
clone size: -
J gene: TRBJ1-5
V gene: TRBV7-9
CDR3 DNA: TGTGCCAGCAGCTCAACCAGTGGCCCCGAGGGCAATCAGCCCCAGCATTTT
CDR3 protein: CASSSTSGPEGNQPQHF

D gene: -
clone size: -
J gene: TRBJ1-2
V gene: TRBV23-1
CDR3 DNA: TGCGCCAGCAGTCAAGAGGGGGAACCACTCTATGGCTACACCTTC
CDR3 protein: CASSQEGEPLYGYTF

D gene: TRBD2
clone size: -
J gene: TRBJ2-5
V gene: TRBV7-2
CDR3 DNA: TGTGCCAGCAGCTTAAGTCTAGCGGGGGGTGTCCGACAAGAGACCCAGTACTTC
CDR3 protein: CASSLSLAGGVRQETQYF

D gene: TRBD1
clone size: -
J gene: TRBJ1-2
V gene: TRBV5-1
CDR3 DNA: TGCGCCAGCAGCGACCCACAGGGGAATGGCTACACCTTC
CDR3 protein: CASSDPQGNGYTF

D gene: -
clone size: -
J gene: TRBJ1-1
V gene: TRBV6-2/TRBV6-3
CDR3 DNA: TGTGCCAGCAGTTGGACATACACTGAAGCTTTCTTT
CDR3 protein: CASSWTYTEAFF

D gene: TRBD1
clone size: -
J gene: TRBJ1-5
V gene: TRBV24-1
CDR3 DNA: TGTGCCACCAGTGACCGACAGGGGGGCCAGCCCCAGCATTTT
CDR3 protein: CATSDRQGGQPQHF

D gene: TRBD2
clone size: -
J gene: TRBJ2-7
V gene: TRBV5-1
CDR3 DNA: TGCGCCAGCAGCTTGGGGGTAGCGGGAGCTCCCTACGAGCAGTACTTC
CDR3 protein: CASSLGVAGAPYEQYF

D gene: TRBD1
clone size: -
J gene: TRBJ1-5
V gene: TRBV27
CDR3 DNA: TGTGCCAGCAGGAACCAGGGGGGCAATCAGCCCCAGCATTTT
CDR3 protein: CASRNQGGNQPQHF